Following are 7 T cell receptor beta chains from one sample sequenced in a study of T-cell memory formation after mild COVID-19. TCRdb ran MiXCR on the 5' RACE reads and lists one entry per CDR3 protein. Of more than 100,000 distinct CDR3 sequences in the sample, roughly 6.2% were seen once. Material: PBMCs or a T cell subset sorted from them (not recorded which). Receptor source: an adult woman who had mild COVID-19 (a few samples of this study predate the infection). Cell type and time point are not known.

This rearrangement joins TRBV12-3 or TRBV12-4 to TRBJ2-5, with D possibly matching TRBD1 (6 bases). CDR3 size: 15 residues. V gave up 7 bases and J gave up 4 bases, with 19 bases separating them. CDR3: CASNTGPTRGETQYF. CDR3 sequence (DNA): TGTGCCAGCAACACGGGGCCCACCAGGGGAGAGACCCAGTACTTC.

This clonotype was seen ten or more times. This chain uses TRBV5-4 with TRBJ2-7; 9 bases agree with TRBD1. The CDR3 contains 15 residues. Looked up from germline, CDR1 is SGHNT and CDR2 is YYREEE (reference sequence). With V trimmed by 2 bases and J by 2 bases, 5 bases remained unmatched. The CDR3 DNA is TGTGCCAGCAGCTTTGGGGACAGGGAGGCCTACGAGCAGTACTTC. It is translated as CASSFGDREAYEQYF.

The chain uses TRBV18 and TRBJ2-5; no reliable D call. This CDR3 has 14 residues. The V and J ends lost 0 bases and 2 bases respectively, with 7 bases between them. Germline V gene sequence: CDR1 KGHSH, CDR2 LQKENI. CDR3 in amino acids: CASSPPTAQETQYF. CDR3 coding DNA: TGTGCCAGCTCACCACCTACAGCACAAGAGACCCAGTACTTC.

The rearrangement links TRBV12-3 or TRBV12-4 to TRBJ1-1; 7 nucleotides match TRBD1. J lost 11 bases, V lost 2 bases, and 11 bases had no gene match. The CDR3 totals 14 residues. The CDR3 region has the DNA TGTGCCAGCAGTTTATCCGCAGGGGGGAGTAATGCTTTCTTT. Protein product: CASSLSAGGSNAFF.

V usage is TRBV12-3 or TRBV12-4 and J usage is TRBJ1-2, with D hard to call. CDR3 length: 14 residues. Trimming shortened V by 3 bases and J by 4 bases, and 12 bases separated the two germline ends. The CDR3, as DNA: TGTGCCAGCAGTTTGGGCCAGGAAACCTATGGCTACACCTTC. Its translation: CASSLGQETYGYTF.

The J gene is TRBJ2-1, the V gene TRBV6-6; D remains ambiguous. Germline loops: CDR1 MNHNY, CDR2 SVGAGI (reference sequence). The V gene lost 4 bases and the J gene lost 9 bases, with 10 bases spanning the gap. The CDR3 is 12 residues long. CDR3 in DNA: TGTGCCAGCAGTTTGTTGATGGGTGAGCAGTTCTTC. The encoded protein is CASSLLMGEQFF.

The chain combines TRBV13 with TRBJ2-7, with TRBD2 matching 10 bases. Germline V CDR1 and CDR2: PRHDT, FYEKMQ (reference sequence). The CDR3 is 15 residues long. J was trimmed by 3 bases and V by 5 bases; bases with no gene match: 7. CDR3 DNA: TGTGCCAGCAGCCCTCTAGCGGGAGAGAGCTACGAGCAGTACTTC. Encoded protein: CASSPLAGESYEQYF.